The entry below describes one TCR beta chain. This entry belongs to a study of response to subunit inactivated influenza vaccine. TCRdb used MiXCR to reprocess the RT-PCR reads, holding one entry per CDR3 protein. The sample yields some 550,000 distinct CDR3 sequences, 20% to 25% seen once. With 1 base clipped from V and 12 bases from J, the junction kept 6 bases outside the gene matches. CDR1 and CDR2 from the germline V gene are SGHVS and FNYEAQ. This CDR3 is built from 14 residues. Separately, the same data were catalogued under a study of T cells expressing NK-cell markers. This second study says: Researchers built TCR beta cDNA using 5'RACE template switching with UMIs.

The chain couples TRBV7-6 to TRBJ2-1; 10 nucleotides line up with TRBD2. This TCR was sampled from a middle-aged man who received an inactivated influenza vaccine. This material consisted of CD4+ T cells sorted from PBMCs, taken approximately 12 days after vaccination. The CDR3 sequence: CASSLEASGGSQFF. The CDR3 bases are TGTGCCAGCAGCTTAGAAGCTAGCGGGGGCTCGCAGTTCTTC.